A single sample gave rise to the 30 T cell receptor beta chains below, sequenced in a study of T cell repertoires in cytomegalovirus infection. TCRdb analysed the reads with MiXCR anew, one entry per CDR3 protein. This sample carries approximately 700,000 distinct CDR3 sequences, about a third of them seen once, and the ten largest clones take roughly 2.8%. The sequenced sample consisted of PBMCs. Receptors originate from a human donor in good health (CMV status not recorded). Some clones in this sample may be carry-over from other donors' samples.

The chain recombines TRBV30 with TRBJ1-1; weak D call: TRBD1 (5 bases). The CDR3 loop spans 13 amino acids. The V end was cut by 0 bases, the J end by 4 bases, with 9 bases between. Germline CDR1 is GTSNPN and CDR2 is SVGIG (reference sequence). CDR3 loop: CAWSVGGFTEAFF. CDR3 sequence (DNA): TGTGCCTGGAGTGTGGGGGGTTTCACTGAAGCTTTCTTT.

This clonotype has just one count. This chain connects TRBV28 to TRBJ2-3; the D gene is possibly TRBD2 (6 bases). The germline V gene has CDR1 MDHEN and CDR2 SYDVKM. The CDR3 extends over 14 amino acids. Between the trimmed V and J ends, which lost 10 bases and 2 bases, there was a span of 16 bases. CDR3 nucleotides: TGTGCCACAACTACTGCGGGGCCCACAGATACGCAGTATTTT. Protein: CATTTAGPTDTQYF.

This clonotype has just a few counts. V gene TRBV7-2 combines with J gene TRBJ1-5; D ambiguous. CDR1 is SGHTA and CDR2 is FQGNSA in the germline V gene. V dropped 1 base and J dropped 7 bases, with 14 bases sitting between them. The CDR3 is 15 residues long. CDR3 residues: CASSLELKDRQPQHF. The CDR3 bases are TGTGCCAGCAGCTTAGAACTCAAGGATCGGCAGCCCCAGCATTTT.

The chain recombines TRBV7-4 with TRBJ1-2; D uncertain. CDR3 length equals 15 residues. V dropped 2 bases and J dropped 8 bases, with 18 bases sitting between them. CDR1 is SGHVT and CDR2 is SQSDAQ in the germline V gene. The CDR3 sequence: CASSLLRWRAGGYTF. CDR3 coding DNA: TGTGCCAGCAGCTTACTACGGTGGAGGGCTGGGGGCTACACCTTC.

This clonotype was seen only a few times. Here the CDR3 reads CASSPRQGAGANVLTF. The DNA for the CDR3 is TGCGCCAGCAGCCCCAGACAGGGGGCTGGGGCCAACGTCCTGACTTTC. This sequence joins TRBV5-1 and TRBJ2-6; 9 bases map to TRBD1. The germline V gene encodes CDR1 SGHRS and CDR2 YFSETQ. CDR3 size: 16 residues. With 4 bases clipped from V and 2 bases from J, the junction kept 4 bases outside the gene matches.

J is TRBJ2-2 and V is TRBV28; a possible D gene is TRBD1 (6 bases). This CDR3 spans 15 amino acids. Per the germline V gene, CDR1 is MDHEN and CDR2 is SYDVKM. V was pared by 6 bases and J by 0 bases, with 11 bases between. DNA of the CDR3: TGTGCCAGCAGAGCCGGGACACCGAACACCGGGGAGCTGTTTTTT. It is translated as CASRAGTPNTGELFF.

This clonotype occurred a few times. The chain is built from TRBV7-9 and TRBJ1-1; the match to TRBD1 covers 7 bases. The CDR3 is 17 amino acids. Unmatched junction bases numbered 11, after V lost 4 bases and J lost 0 bases. Germline lookup yields CDR1 SEHNR and CDR2 FQNEAQ (reference sequence). The CDR3, as DNA: TGTGCCAGCAGCTCAGGACAGGAGGGGGGGATGAACACTGAAGCTTTCTTT. This codes for CASSSGQEGGMNTEAFF. Complete variable domain (other parts from reference TRBV7-9 and TRBJ1-1): DTGVSQNPRHKITKRGQNVTFRCDPISEHNRLYWYRQTLGQGPEFLTYFQNEAQLEKSRLLSDRFSAERPKGSFSTLEIQRTEQGDSAMYLCASSSGQEGGMNTEAFFGQGTRLTVV.

A few counts support this clonotype. The genes are TRBV11-2 and TRBJ2-1; 11 bases are shared with TRBD2. After removal of 2 bases from V and 3 bases from J, the junction contained 6 bases not matched to a gene. The germline gives CDR1 SGHAT, CDR2 FQNNGV. CDR3 length: 17 amino acids. CDR3 protein: CASSLRLAGTGYNEQFF. The CDR3 DNA reads TGTGCCAGCAGCTTAAGACTAGCGGGAACCGGCTACAATGAGCAGTTCTTC.

As regards this clonotype: A read error may produce the germline difference seen at one junction end. The V and J genes are TRBV7-8 and TRBJ1-2; 7 nucleotides agree with TRBD1. This CDR3 is 15 amino acids long. In germline, CDR1 is SGHVS, CDR2 FQNEAQ. The CDR3 protein is CARSSGQCINYGYTF. CDR3 sequence (DNA): TGTGCCAGAAGCTCGGGACAGTGTATCAACTATGGCTACACCTTC.

This clonotype was detected only a few times. V usage is TRBV20-1 and J usage is TRBJ1-6, with D uncertain. Trimming removed 3 bases at V and 6 bases at J, with 9 bases between. The V gene's germline CDR1 is DFQATT and CDR2 SNEGSKA (reference sequence). This CDR3 contains 13 residues. The CDR3 sequence: CSASAGSNSPLHF. The DNA for the CDR3 is TGCAGTGCTAGTGCAGGTAGTAATTCACCCCTCCACTTT.

As for this clonotype: The junction differs from germline at one of its ends, possibly a read error. This chain connects TRBV7-2 to TRBJ1-5; perhaps TRBD1 as D (5 bases). The length of the CDR3 is 15 residues. Germline values: CDR1 SGHTA, CDR2 FQGNSA. CDR3 nucleotides: TGTGCCAGCAGCCTAGCAGGGACGAGCAATCAGCCCCAGCATTTT. Its protein product is CASSLAGTSNQPQHF.

There are a few counts of this clonotype. The chain is built from TRBV6-1 and TRBJ1-2; D is ambiguous. CDR1 is MNHNS and CDR2 is SASEGT in the germline V gene. Trimming stripped 5 bases from V and 12 bases from J, with 13 bases between. This CDR3 has 11 residues. CDR3 sequence (DNA): TGTGCCAGCAGTACCAGCCTGACAAACACCTTC. This gives the protein CASSTSLTNTF.

In its sample, this clonotype was seen a few times. The chain is built from TRBV6-6 and TRBJ1-2, with TRBD1 matching over 9 bases. Germline V gene lookup returns CDR1 MNHNY and CDR2 SVGAGI (reference sequence). The length of the CDR3 is 15 residues. Trimming removed 6 bases from V and 4 bases from J; junction bases left unmatched: 9. CDR3 amino acids: CASRAPGQGPYGYTF. The CDR3 nucleotides are TGTGCCAGCAGAGCACCGGGACAGGGACCCTATGGCTACACCTTC.

The rearrangement links TRBV10-3 to TRBJ2-5; the D gene is possibly TRBD1 (5 bases). V was shortened by 3 bases and J by 5 bases, with 19 bases between the two germline ends. The germline V gene has CDR1 ENHRY and CDR2 SYGVKD. This CDR3 region has 16 residues. The CDR3, as DNA: TGTGCCATCAGTGATCTACAGGAACCCGGCAAGGAGACCCAGTACTTC. Amino acid sequence: CAISDLQEPGKETQYF.

The V gene is TRBV20-1, the J gene TRBJ2-1, with 11 nucleotides matching TRBD2. CDR3 length: 15 amino acids. Germline V gene data show CDR1 as DFQATT and CDR2 as SNEGSKA (reference sequence). V lost 2 bases and J lost 8; bases outside the gene matches: 8. The CDR3: CSARRLAGRWDEQFF. CDR3 nucleotides: TGCAGTGCTAGAAGACTAGCGGGACGATGGGATGAGCAGTTCTTC.

The chain links TRBV28 to TRBJ1-5; D is possibly TRBD1 (6 bases). Germline V gene lookup returns CDR1 MDHEN and CDR2 SYDVKM. The CDR3 contains 14 residues. V lost 6 bases, J lost 9 bases, and 18 bases lay in between. DNA for the CDR3: TGTGCCAGCAGGGCCGGACAGTTGGCCAGGCCCCAGCATTTT. Translation gives CASRAGQLARPQHF.

This clonotype was seen many times. The chain recombines TRBV19 with TRBJ1-1, with 7 nucleotides matching TRBD1. Losses at the gene ends were 5 bases for V and 3 bases for J; bases not matched to a gene: 3. CDR1 is LNHDA, CDR2 SQIVND, per germline (reference sequence). CDR3 length: 13 residues. The CDR3 bases are TGTGCCAGTAGTCAACAGGGGTACACTGAAGCTTTCTTT. This codes for CASSQQGYTEAFF.

The chain combines TRBV4-2 with TRBJ1-2, with D hard to call. CDR1 and CDR2 from the germline V gene are LGHNA and YNFKEQ. CDR3 size: 14 residues. The ends were cut back, 1 base at V and 1 base at J, with 7 bases in the middle. The chain's CDR3 is CASSQGDINYGYTF. The CDR3 nucleotides read TGTGCCAGCAGCCAAGGCGACATTAACTATGGCTACACCTTC.

A few counts support this clonotype. This chain joins TRBV20-1 and TRBJ1-5; perhaps TRBD1 as D (5 bases). This CDR3 spans 15 amino acids. V was trimmed by 0 bases and J by 5 bases, leaving 14 bases between them. In germline, CDR1 is DFQATT, CDR2 SNEGSKA (reference sequence). The CDR3 loop reads CSARDIAGPYQPQHF. The CDR3 coding sequence is TGCAGTGCTAGAGATATCGCGGGGCCCTATCAGCCCCAGCATTTT.

J is TRBJ1-2 and V is TRBV7-8, with D hard to call. Germline V lookup: CDR1 SGHVS, CDR2 FQNEAQ. The V gene lost 2 bases and the J gene lost 4 bases, with 8 bases spanning the gap. The CDR3 extends over 13 amino acids. CDR3 residues: CASSLQITYGYTF. CDR3 in DNA: TGTGCCAGCAGCTTACAGATAACCTATGGCTACACCTTC.

This clonotype has just a few counts. The gene calls are TRBV6-8 and TRBJ2-3; tentatively, D is TRBD1 (6 bases). Germline V lookup: CDR1 MNHGY, CDR2 SAAAGT. The CDR3 covers 15 residues. V was trimmed by 4 bases and J by 4 bases, leaving 15 bases between them. The CDR3 protein is CASSSPGAIADTQYF. The CDR3 nucleotides read TGTGCCAGCAGTTCCCCAGGGGCGATCGCAGATACGCAGTATTTT.

This chain joins TRBV20-1 and TRBJ2-1, with 15 bases aligning to TRBD2. V lost 8 bases and J lost 0; bases outside the gene matches: 11. This CDR3 region has 18 residues. Germline CDR1 is DFQATT and CDR2 is SNEGSKA (reference sequence). The CDR3 region has the DNA TGCAGTCCGTCCGGGACTAGCGGGAGGTTAGGCTCCTACAATGAGCAGTTCTTC. Translating gives CSPSGTSGRLGSYNEQFF.

This clonotype was detected only a few times. The chain couples TRBV6-6 to TRBJ1-2, with 11 bases that match TRBD1. Losses at the gene ends were 11 bases for V and 2 bases for J; bases not matched to a gene: 7. The V gene's germline CDR1 is MNHNY and CDR2 SVGAGI (reference sequence). This CDR3 has 14 residues. CDR3 coding DNA: TGTGCCTGCGCCCGGACAGGGGGCAACTATGGCTACACCTTC. Residues: CACARTGGNYGYTF.

This clonotype was counted between two and nine times. The chain combines TRBV14 with TRBJ1-1, with a tentative D call TRBD1 (5 bases). CDR1 and CDR2 from the germline V gene are SGHDN and FVKESK. The V end lost 2 bases, the J end lost 2 bases, and 15 bases lay between the germline ends. The CDR3 extends over 16 amino acids. The DNA of the CDR3 is TGTGCCAGCAGCCAAAGGGCAGGGAGGCGAAACACTGAAGCTTTCTTT. Its protein product is CASSQRAGRRNTEAFF.

Ten or more counts support this clonotype. The chain employs TRBV6-6 and TRBJ1-1, with 8 bases matching TRBD1. The V segment lost 7 bases and the J segment 5 bases; nucleotides outside the gene matches: 9. The CDR3 contains 14 residues. Germline V lookup: CDR1 MNHNY, CDR2 SVGAGI (reference sequence). In DNA form, the CDR3 reads TGTGCCAGCACCCAACAGGGGGTGTATACTGAAGCTTTCTTT. Its protein is CASTQQGVYTEAFF.

The sample holds a few counts of this clonotype. This chain links TRBV12-3 or TRBV12-4 with TRBJ2-5; 10 bases line up with TRBD2. The CDR3 extends over 16 amino acids. Trimming removed 3 bases from V and 5 bases from J; junction bases left unmatched: 9. The CDR3 DNA sequence: TGTGCCAGCAGTTTGATGAGCGGGAGGGCCGGGGAGACCCAGTACTTC. This sequence encodes CASSLMSGRAGETQYF.

This chain uses TRBV4-1 with TRBJ2-7, with TRBD2 identical over 8 bases. The CDR3 length is 15 residues. Germline trimming cut 4 bases from V and 3 bases from J; bases unmatched to any gene: 8. Germline CDR1 is MGHRA and CDR2 is YSYEKL. DNA of the CDR3: TGCGCCAGCAGCCCCCACAGCAGCGGGAGCTACGAGCAGTACTTC. Translation: CASSPHSSGSYEQYF.

The chain carries TRBV11-2 and TRBJ1-4, with a tentative D call TRBD1 (5 bases). V gave up 7 bases and J gave up 7 bases, with 10 bases separating them. The CDR3 totals 12 residues. CDR1 is SGHAT and CDR2 is FQNNGV in the germline V gene. CDR3 sequence (DNA): TGTGCCAGCACCGGGACTGGTGAAAAACTGTTTTTT. Translation: CASTGTGEKLFF.

The rearrangement joins TRBV28 to TRBJ2-7; 13 nucleotides match TRBD2. The junction had 8 bases not matched to a gene; V was cut back by 7 bases and J by 5 bases. This CDR3 is 15 amino acids long. Germline V CDR1 and CDR2: MDHEN, SYDVKM. The CDR3 sequence: CASTRRLAGGNEQYF. The CDR3 nucleotides are TGTGCCAGCACCAGAAGACTAGCGGGAGGAAACGAGCAGTACTTC.

This clonotype turned up a few times. The V call is TRBV28, the J call TRBJ1-5, with D possibly matching TRBD1 (5 bases). This CDR3 contains 12 residues. V was shortened by 5 bases and J by 7 bases, with 9 bases between the two germline ends. In germline, CDR1 is MDHEN, CDR2 SYDVKM. CDR3 loop: CASSLRQQPQHF. As DNA, the CDR3 is TGTGCCAGCAGTCTCAGACAGCAGCCCCAGCATTTT.